The entry below describes one T cell receptor beta chain. After removal of 6 bases from V and 5 bases from J, the junction contained 10 bases not matched to a gene. This CDR3 is 15 amino acids long. The germline V gene encodes CDR1 MNHEY and CDR2 SMNVEV (reference sequence). Extracted RNA was reverse transcribed into cDNA, the sequencing template. Profiled with immunoSEQ multiplex PCR; TCRdb holds only in-frame clones, not every one. The data show 200,000 to 250,000 clones, 50% to 75% seen once. The treatment was: oral pan-JAK inhibitor, 5-10 mg twice daily. This entry comes from a study of CD8+ T cells in alopecia areata.

Sequencing was performed on CD4+ T cells sorted from blood, taken at week 4, from a patient treated with tofacitinib. The genes are TRBV27 and TRBJ2-3; 8 nucleotides align to TRBD1. The sequence came from a human donor with alopecia areata. CDR3 amino acids: CASRAGQGRVDTQYF. Written as DNA, the CDR3 is TGTGCCAGCAGGGCCGGACAGGGTAGGGTAGATACGCAGTATTTT.